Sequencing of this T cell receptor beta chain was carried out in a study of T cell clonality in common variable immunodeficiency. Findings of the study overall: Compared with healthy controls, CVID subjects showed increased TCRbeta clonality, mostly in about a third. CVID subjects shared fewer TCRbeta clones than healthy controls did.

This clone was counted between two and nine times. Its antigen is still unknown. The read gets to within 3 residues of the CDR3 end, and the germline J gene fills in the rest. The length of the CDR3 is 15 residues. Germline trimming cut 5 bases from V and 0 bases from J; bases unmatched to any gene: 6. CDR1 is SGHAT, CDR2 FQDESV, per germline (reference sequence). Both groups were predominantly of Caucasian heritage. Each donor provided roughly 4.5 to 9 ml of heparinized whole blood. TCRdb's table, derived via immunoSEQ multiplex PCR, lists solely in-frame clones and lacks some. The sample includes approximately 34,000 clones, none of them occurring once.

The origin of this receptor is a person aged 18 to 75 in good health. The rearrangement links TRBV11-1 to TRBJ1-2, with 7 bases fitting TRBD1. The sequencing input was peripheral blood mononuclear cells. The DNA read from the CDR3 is TGTGCCAGCAGCCCTACAGGGGCCACTAACTATGGC. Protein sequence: CASSPTGATNYG. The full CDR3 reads CASSPTGATNYGYTF.